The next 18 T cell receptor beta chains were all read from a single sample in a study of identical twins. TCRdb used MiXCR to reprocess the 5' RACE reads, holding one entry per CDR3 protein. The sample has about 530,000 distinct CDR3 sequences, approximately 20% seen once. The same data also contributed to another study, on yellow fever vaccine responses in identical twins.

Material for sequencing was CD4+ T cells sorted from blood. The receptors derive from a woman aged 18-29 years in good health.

Written as DNA, the CDR3 is TGCAGCGTTGAAGGACTAGCGGGCAATGAGCAGTTCTTC. Translating gives CSVEGLAGNEQFF. The J gene is TRBJ2-1, the V gene TRBV29-1; 10 nucleotides line up with TRBD2. This CDR3 spans 13 amino acids. Unmatched junction bases numbered 0, after V lost 1 base and J lost 6 bases. The germline V gene has CDR1 SQVTM and CDR2 ANQGSEA.

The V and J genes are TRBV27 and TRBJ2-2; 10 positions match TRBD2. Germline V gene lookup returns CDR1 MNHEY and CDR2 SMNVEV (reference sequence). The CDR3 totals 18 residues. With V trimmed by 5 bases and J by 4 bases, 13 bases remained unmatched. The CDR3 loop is CASSRRGSGGALTGELFF. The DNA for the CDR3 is TGTGCCAGCAGTCGCAGGGGCAGCGGGGGGGCCCTCACCGGGGAGCTGTTTTTT.

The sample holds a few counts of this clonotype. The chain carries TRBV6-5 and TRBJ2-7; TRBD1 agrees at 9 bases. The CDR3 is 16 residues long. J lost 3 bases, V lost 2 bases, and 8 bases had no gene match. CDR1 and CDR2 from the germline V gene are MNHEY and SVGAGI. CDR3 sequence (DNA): TGTGCCAGCAGTTACAGGGGACAGGGACGTAACTACGAGCAGTACTTC. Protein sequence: CASSYRGQGRNYEQYF.

CDR3 in amino acids: CASSENLNTEAFF. The CDR3 bases are TGTGCCAGCAGTGAAAACCTGAACACTGAAGCTTTCTTT. This chain joins TRBV2 and TRBJ1-1; D remains ambiguous. The CDR3 has 13 amino acids. V was trimmed by 2 bases and J by 0 bases, leaving 4 bases between them. The V gene's germline CDR1 is SNHLY and CDR2 FYNNEI.

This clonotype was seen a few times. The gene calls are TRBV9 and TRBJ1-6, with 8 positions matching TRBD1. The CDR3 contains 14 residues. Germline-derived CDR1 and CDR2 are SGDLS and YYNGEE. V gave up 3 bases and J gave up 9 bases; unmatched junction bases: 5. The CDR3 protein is CASSADRGTSPLHF. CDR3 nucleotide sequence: TGTGCCAGCAGCGCAGACAGGGGTACTTCACCCCTCCACTTT. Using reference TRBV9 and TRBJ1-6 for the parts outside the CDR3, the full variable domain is DSGVTQTPKHLITATGQRVTLRCSPRSGDLSVYWYQQSLDQGLQFLIQYYNGEERAKGNILERFSAQQFPDLHSELNLSSLELGDSALYFCASSADRGTSPLHFGNGTRLTVT.

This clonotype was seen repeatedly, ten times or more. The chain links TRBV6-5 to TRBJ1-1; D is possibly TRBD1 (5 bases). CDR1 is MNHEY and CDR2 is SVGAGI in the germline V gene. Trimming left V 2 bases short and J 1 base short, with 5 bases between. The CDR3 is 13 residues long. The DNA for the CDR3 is TGTGCCAGCAGTTACGGGGGGAACACTGAAGCTTTCTTT. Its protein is CASSYGGNTEAFF.

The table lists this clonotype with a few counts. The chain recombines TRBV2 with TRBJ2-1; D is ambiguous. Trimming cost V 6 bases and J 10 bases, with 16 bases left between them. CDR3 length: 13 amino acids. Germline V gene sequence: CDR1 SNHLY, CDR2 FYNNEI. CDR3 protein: CASSDGNIPEQFF. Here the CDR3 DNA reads TGTGCCAGCAGCGACGGTAATATCCCCGAGCAGTTCTTC.

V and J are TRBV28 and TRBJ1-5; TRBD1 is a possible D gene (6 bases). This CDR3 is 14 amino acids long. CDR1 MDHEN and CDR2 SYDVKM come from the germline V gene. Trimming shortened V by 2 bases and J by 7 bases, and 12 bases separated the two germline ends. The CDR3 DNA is TGTGCCAGCAGTTTACGGGACAAGGGACAGCCCCAGCATTTT. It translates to CASSLRDKGQPQHF. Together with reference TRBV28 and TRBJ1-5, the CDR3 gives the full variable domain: DVKVTQSSRYLVKRTGEKVFLECVQDMDHENMFWYRQDPGLGLRLIYFSYDVKMKEKGDIPEGYSVSREKKERFSLILESASTNQTSMYLCASSLRDKGQPQHFGDGTRLSIL.

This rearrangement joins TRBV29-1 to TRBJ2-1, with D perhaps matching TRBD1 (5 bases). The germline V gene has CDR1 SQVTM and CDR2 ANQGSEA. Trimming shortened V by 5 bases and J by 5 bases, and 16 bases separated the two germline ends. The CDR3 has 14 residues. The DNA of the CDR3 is TGCAGCGTTACGGTGGGGCTGCAAGACAATGAGCAGTTCTTC. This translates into CSVTVGLQDNEQFF.

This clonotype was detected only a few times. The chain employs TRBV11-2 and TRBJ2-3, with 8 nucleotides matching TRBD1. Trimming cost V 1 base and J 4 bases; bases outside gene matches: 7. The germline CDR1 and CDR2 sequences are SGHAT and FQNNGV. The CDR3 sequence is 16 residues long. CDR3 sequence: CASSLAKDRVADTQYF. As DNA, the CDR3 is TGTGCCAGCAGCTTAGCGAAGGACAGGGTAGCAGATACGCAGTATTTT.

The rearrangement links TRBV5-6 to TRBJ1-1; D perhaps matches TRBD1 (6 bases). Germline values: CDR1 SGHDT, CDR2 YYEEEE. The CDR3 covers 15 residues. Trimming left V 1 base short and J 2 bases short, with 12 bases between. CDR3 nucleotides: TGTGCCAGCAGCTTGATAGGGGACAAAAACACTGAAGCTTTCTTT. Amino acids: CASSLIGDKNTEAFF.

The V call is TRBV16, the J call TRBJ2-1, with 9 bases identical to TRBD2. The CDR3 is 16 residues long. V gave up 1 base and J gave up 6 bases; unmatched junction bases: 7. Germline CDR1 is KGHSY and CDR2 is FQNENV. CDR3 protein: CASSQFGLAGFNEQFF. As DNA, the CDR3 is TGTGCCAGCAGCCAATTCGGCCTAGCGGGATTCAATGAGCAGTTCTTC.

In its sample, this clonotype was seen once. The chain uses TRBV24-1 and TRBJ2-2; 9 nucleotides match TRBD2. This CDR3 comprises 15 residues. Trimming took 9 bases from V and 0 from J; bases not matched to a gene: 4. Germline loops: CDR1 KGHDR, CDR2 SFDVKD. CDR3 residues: CATGSSGANTGELFF. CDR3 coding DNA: TGTGCCACCGGGTCTAGCGGGGCGAACACCGGGGAGCTGTTTTTT.

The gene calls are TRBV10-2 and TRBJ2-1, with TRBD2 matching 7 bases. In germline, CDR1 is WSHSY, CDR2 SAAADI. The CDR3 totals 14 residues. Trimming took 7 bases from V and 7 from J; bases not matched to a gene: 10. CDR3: CASNIAGLANEQFF. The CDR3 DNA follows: TGCGCCAGCAACATAGCGGGTTTGGCTAATGAGCAGTTCTTC.

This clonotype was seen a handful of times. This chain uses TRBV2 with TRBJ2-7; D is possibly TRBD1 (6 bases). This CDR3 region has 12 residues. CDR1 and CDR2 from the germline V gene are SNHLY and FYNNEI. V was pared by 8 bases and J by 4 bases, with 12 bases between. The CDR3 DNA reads TGTGCCAGCGGACAGTCAATTTACGAGCAGTACTTC. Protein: CASGQSIYEQYF.

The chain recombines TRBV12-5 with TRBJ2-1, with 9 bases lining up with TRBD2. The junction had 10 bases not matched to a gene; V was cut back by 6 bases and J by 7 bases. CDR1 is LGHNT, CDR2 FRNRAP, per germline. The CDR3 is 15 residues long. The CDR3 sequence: CASGTSGGLTNEQFF. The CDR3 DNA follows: TGTGCTAGTGGGACCAGCGGGGGGTTGACTAATGAGCAGTTCTTC.

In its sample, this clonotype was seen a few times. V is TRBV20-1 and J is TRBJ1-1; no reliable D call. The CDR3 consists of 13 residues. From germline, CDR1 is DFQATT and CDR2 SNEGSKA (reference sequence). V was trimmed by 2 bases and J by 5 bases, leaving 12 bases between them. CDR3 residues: CSARLTVLTEAFF. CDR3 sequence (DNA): TGCAGTGCTAGACTTACGGTTTTGACTGAAGCTTTCTTT.

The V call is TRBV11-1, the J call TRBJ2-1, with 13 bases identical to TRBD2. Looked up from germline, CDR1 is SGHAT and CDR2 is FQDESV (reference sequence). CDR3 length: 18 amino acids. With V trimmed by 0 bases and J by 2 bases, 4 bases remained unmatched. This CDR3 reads CASSLAGLAGPPYNEQFF. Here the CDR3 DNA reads TGTGCCAGCAGCTTAGCGGGACTAGCGGGGCCCCCCTACAATGAGCAGTTCTTC.